This TCR beta chain was obtained from a study of CD8+CD57+ T cells in acquired aplastic anemia. For sequencing, patients were chosen who had shown expansion of CD8+CD57+ cells by flow cytometry. Genomic DNA, serving as template, underwent TCR beta VDJ and CDR3 profiling. TCRdb recomputed calls from the reads with MiXCR, one row per CDR3 protein. This sample yields 450,000 to 550,000 distinct CDR3 sequences, of which approximately 33% are seen a single time; 0.82% belongs to the top ten. Deletions cut 3 bases from V and 6 bases from J, with 15 bases between. The CDR3 loop spans 14 amino acids. CDR1 and CDR2 from the germline V gene are DFQATT and SNEGSKA (reference sequence).

This chain links TRBV20-1 with TRBJ1-5, with a tentative D call TRBD1 (6 bases). The material sequenced was sorted CD4+, CD8+, or CD8+CD57+ T cells (not recorded which) from PBMCs. The clonotype comes from a human donor with aplastic anemia. This CDR3 is CSAREGDIVQPQHF. CDR3 DNA: TGCAGTGCTAGGGAGGGGGATATAGTTCAGCCCCAGCATTTT.